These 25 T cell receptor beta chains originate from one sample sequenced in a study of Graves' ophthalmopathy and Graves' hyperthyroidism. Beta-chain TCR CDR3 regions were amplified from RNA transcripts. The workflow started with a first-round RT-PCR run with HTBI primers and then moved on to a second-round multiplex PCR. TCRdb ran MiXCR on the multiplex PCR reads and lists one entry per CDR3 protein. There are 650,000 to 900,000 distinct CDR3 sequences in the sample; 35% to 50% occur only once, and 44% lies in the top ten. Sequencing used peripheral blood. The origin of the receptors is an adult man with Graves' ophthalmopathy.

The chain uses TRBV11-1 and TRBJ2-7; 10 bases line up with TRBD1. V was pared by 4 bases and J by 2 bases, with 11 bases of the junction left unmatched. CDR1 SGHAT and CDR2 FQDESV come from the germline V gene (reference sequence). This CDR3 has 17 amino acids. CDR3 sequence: CASSSNLDRGLTYEQYF. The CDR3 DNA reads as TGTGCCAGCAGCTCGAACCTGGACAGGGGGTTAACCTACGAGCAGTACTTC.

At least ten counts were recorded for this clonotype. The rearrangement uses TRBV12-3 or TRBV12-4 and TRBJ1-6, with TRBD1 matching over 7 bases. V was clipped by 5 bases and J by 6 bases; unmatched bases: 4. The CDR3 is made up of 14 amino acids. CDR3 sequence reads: CASSLNRGNSPLHF. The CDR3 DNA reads TGTGCCAGCAGTCTAAACAGGGGTAATTCACCCCTCCACTTT.

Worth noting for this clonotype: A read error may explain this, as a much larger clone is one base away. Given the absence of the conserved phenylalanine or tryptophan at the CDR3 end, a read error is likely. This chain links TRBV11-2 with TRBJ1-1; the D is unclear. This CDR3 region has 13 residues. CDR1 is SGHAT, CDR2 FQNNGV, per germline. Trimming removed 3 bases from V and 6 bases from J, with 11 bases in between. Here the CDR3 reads CASSFKGVPEAFS. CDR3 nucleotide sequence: TGTGCCAGCAGCTTTAAGGGCGTACCTGAAGCTTTCTCT.

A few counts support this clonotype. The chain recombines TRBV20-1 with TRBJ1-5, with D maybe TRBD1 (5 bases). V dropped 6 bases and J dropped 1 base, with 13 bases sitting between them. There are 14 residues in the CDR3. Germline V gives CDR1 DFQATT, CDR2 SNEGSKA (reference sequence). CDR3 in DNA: TGCAGTGCAAAGAGGGGAGGGAGCAATCAGCCCCAGCATTTT. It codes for CSAKRGGSNQPQHF.

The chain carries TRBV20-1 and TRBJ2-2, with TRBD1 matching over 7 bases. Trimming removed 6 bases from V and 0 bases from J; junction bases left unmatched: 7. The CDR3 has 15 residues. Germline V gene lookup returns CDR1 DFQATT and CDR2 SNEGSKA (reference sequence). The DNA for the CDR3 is TGCAGTGCCCGGACAGGAAATACGAACACCGGGGAGCTGTTTTTT. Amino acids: CSARTGNTNTGELFF.

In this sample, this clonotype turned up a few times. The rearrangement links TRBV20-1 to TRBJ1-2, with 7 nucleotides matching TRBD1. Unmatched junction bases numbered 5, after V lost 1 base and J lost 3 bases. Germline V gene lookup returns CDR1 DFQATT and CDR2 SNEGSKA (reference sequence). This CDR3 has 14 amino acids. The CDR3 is CSARGAGGHYGYTF. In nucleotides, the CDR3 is TGCAGTGCTAGAGGGGCAGGGGGGCACTATGGCTACACCTTC.

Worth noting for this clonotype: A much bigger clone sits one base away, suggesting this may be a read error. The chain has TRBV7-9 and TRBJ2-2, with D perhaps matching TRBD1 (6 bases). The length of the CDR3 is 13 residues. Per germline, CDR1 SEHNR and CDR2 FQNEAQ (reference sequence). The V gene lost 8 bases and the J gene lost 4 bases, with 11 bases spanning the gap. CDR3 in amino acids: CASATGSTGELFF. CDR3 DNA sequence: TGTGCCAGCGCTACAGGGAGCACCGGGGAGCTGTTTTTT.

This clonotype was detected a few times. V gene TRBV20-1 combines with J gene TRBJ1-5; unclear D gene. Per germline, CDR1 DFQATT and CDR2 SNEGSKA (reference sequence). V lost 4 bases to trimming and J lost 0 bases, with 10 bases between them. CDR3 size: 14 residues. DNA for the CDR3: TGCAGTGCTAAAGGTGTTTATAGCAATCAGCCCCAGCATTTT. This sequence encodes CSAKGVYSNQPQHF.

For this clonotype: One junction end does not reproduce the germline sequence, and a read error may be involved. The CDR3 DNA sequence: TGTGCCAGCAGCTCTTACGACATGGCCTACGAGCAGTGCTTC. As protein: CASSSYDMAYEQCF. This chain connects TRBV5-6 to TRBJ2-7, with D hard to call. The CDR3 has 14 amino acids. Germline V gene sequence: CDR1 SGHDT, CDR2 YYEEEE.

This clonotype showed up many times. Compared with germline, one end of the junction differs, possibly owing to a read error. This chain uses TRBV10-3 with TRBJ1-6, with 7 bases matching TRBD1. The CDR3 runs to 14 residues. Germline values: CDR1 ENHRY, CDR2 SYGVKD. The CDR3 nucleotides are TGTGCCAGCAGTACGGACAGGCGCTATTCACCCCTCCACTTT. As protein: CASSTDRRYSPLHF.

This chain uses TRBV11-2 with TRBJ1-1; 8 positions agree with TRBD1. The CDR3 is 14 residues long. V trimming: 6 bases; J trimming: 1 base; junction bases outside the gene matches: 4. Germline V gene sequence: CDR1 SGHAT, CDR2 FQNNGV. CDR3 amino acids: CASRRTGTNTEAFF. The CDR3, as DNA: TGTGCCAGCAGACGGACAGGGACGAACACTGAAGCTTTCTTT.

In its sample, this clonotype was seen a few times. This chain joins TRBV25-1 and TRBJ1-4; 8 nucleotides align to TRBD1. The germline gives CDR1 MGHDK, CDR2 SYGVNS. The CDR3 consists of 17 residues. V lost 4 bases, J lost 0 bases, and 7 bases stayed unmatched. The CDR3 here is CASSAPPGQATNEKLFF. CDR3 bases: TGTGCCAGCAGTGCTCCTCCGGGACAGGCAACTAATGAAAAACTGTTTTTT.

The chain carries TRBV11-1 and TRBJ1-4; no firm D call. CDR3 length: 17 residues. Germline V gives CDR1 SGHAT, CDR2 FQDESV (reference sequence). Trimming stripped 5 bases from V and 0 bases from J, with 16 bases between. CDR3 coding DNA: TGTGCCAGCAGCCCAGGCGTCGCCGACGCAACTAATGAAAAACTGTTTTTT. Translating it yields CASSPGVADATNEKLFF.

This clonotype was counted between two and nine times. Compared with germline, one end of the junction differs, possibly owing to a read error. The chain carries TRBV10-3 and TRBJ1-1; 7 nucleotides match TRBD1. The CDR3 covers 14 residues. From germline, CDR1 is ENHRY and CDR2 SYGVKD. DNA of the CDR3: TGTGCCAGCAGTGCGGGACAGATGAGCACTGAAGCTTTCTTT. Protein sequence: CASSAGQMSTEAFF.

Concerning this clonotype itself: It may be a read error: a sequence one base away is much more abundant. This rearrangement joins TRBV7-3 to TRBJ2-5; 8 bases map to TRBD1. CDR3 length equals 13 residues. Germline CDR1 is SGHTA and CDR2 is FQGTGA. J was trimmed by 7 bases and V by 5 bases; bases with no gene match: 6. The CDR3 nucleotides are TGTGCCAGCAGCGTATCAGGGGGCGCGACCCAGTACTTC. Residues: CASSVSGGATQYF. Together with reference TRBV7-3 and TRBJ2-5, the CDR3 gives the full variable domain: GAGVSQTPSNKVTEKGKYVELRCDPISGHTALYWYRQSLGQGPEFLIYFQGTGAADDSGLPNDRFFAVRPEGSVSTLKIQRTERGDSAVYLCASSVSGGATQYFGPGTRLLVL.

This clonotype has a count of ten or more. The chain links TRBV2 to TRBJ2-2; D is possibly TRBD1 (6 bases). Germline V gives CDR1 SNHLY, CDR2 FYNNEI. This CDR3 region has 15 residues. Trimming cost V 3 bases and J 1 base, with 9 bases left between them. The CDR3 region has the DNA TGTGCCAGCAGTGATCAGGGGATGAACACCGGGGAGCTGTTTTTT. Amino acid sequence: CASSDQGMNTGELFF.

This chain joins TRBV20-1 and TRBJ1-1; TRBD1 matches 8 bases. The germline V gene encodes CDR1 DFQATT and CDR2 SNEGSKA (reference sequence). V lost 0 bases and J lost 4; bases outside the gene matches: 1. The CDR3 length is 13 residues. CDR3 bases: TGCAGTGCTAGAGAGGACAGGGTCACTGAAGCTTTCTTT. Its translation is CSAREDRVTEAFF.

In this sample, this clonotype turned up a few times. In DNA, the CDR3 is TGTGCCAGCAGTAAAATGGGACAGATCGTTCGCTACACCTTC. Its protein is CASSKMGQIVRYTF. The chain links TRBV25-1 to TRBJ1-2; TRBD1 aligns across 7 bases. The CDR3 has 14 amino acids. CDR1 is MGHDK, CDR2 SYGVNS, per germline. V was pared by 5 bases and J by 9 bases, with 12 bases of the junction left unmatched.

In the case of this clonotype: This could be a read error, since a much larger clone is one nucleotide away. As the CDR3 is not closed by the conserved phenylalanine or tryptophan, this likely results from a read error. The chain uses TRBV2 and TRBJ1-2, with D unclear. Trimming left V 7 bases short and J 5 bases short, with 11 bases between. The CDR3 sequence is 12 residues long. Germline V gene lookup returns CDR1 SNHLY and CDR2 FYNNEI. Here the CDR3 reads CASTPELYGYTL. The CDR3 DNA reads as TGTGCCAGCACGCCAGAGTTATATGGCTACACCCTC.

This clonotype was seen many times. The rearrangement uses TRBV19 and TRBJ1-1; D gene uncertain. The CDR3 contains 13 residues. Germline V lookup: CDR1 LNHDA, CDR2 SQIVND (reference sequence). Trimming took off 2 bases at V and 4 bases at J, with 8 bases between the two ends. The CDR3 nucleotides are TGTGCCAGTAGTATATTTAGTGGCACTGAAGCTTTCTTT. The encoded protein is CASSIFSGTEAFF. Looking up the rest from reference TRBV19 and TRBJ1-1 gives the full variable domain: DGGITQSPKYLFRKEGQNVTLSCEQNLNHDAMYWYRQDPGQGLRLIYYSQIVNDFQKGDIAEGYSVSREKKESFPLTVTSAQKNPTAFYLCASSIFSGTEAFFGQGTRLTVV.

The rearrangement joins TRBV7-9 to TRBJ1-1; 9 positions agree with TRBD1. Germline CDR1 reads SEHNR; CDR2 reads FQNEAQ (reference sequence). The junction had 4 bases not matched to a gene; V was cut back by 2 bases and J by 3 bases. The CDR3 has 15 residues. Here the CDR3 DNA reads TGTGCCAGCAGCTTAATCCGGACAGGGGACACTGAAGCTTTCTTT. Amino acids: CASSLIRTGDTEAFF.

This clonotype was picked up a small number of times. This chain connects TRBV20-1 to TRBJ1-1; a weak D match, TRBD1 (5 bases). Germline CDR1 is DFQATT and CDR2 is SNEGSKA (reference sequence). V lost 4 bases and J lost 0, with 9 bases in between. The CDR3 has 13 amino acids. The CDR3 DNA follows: TGCAGTGCTAAGGGACCGATGAACACTGAAGCTTTCTTT. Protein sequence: CSAKGPMNTEAFF.

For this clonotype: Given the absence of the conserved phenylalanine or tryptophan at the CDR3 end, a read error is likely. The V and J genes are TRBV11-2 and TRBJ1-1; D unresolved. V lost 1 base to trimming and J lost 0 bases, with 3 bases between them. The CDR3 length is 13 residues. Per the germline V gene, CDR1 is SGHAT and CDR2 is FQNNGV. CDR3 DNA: TGTGCCAGCAGCTTAGCAGTGAACACTGAAGCTTTCCTT. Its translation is CASSLAVNTEAFL.

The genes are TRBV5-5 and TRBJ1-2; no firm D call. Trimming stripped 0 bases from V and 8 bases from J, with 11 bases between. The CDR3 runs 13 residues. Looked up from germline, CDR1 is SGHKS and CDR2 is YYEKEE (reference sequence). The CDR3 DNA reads TGTGCCAGCAGCTTGGCGGGGTTCCTGGGCTACACCTTC. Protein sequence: CASSLAGFLGYTF.

In DNA form, the CDR3 reads TGTGCCAGCAGTGAAGCCAGCGGACAGATGTGGGAAGGCTACACCTTC. Protein sequence: CASSEASGQMWEGYTF. The rearrangement links TRBV6-1 to TRBJ1-2; weak D call: TRBD1 (6 bases). The CDR3 covers 16 residues. V lost 0 bases and J 8 bases, leaving 19 bases between the germline ends. Looked up from germline, CDR1 is MNHNS and CDR2 is SASEGT.